This T cell receptor (beta chain) was identified in a study of T cell repertoires in aging, cancer and after chemotherapy. Across the study: Paired samples before and after chemotherapy came from glioblastoma patients receiving temozolomide-based therapy. The full dataset contained about 10 million TCR reads. General observations from the study: Median generation probability rose over the chemotherapy interval in each cancer cohort, suggesting rebound thymic output. Age-matched healthy donors had significantly more diverse, less clonal blood TCR repertoires than untreated cancer patients.

The template was genomic DNA from peripheral blood, not RNA. TRB rearrangements spanning V, D and J were amplified using mixed TRB-A/B primers. TCRdb re-called the multiplex PCR reads with MiXCR, one entry per CDR3 protein. The repertoire holds some 2,500 distinct CDR3 sequences, with 34% as singletons. Looked up from germline, CDR1 is WNHNN and CDR2 is SYGVQD (reference sequence). This CDR3 contains 15 residues. V shed 5 bases, J shed 6 bases, and the junction held 9 bases outside the gene matches. As to this clonotype: Antigen unknown.

The TCR comes from a human donor with a solid tumor. The chain joins TRBV10-1 to TRBJ2-3; 9 nucleotides agree with TRBD1. Source material: blood. CDR3 nucleotide sequence: TGCGCCAGCAGTCCGGGACAGGGAATGAAGGATACGCAGTATTTT. Translated, it gives CASSPGQGMKDTQYF.